Below are 28 T cell receptor beta chains sequenced from a single sample in a study of shared T cell receptors in the human thymus. Using immunoSEQ multiplex PCR, the repertoire was profiled, and TCRdb retains in-frame clones only, with some absent. Of hundreds of thousands of clones in the sample, about 80% were seen once. In addition, the sample was reused for a study of human thymus T cells.

The sequenced material came from thymocytes. The origin of the receptors is a boy under two years old with a congenital heart defect.

The chain employs TRBV27 and TRBJ2-1; 12 bases match TRBD2. Germline CDR1 MNHEY, CDR2 SMNVEV (reference sequence). Losses at the gene ends were 7 bases for V and 6 bases for J; bases not matched to a gene: 16. The CDR3 extends over 18 amino acids. The CDR3 is CASTPGGASGRGLNEQFF. CDR3 sequence (DNA): TGTGCCAGCACCCCGGGGGGGGCTAGCGGGAGGGGGCTCAATGAGCAGTTCTTC.

The rearrangement links TRBV25-1 to TRBJ1-1; TRBD1 agrees at 10 bases. This CDR3 has 15 amino acids. Germline assignment: CDR1 MGHDK and CDR2 SYGVNS. The trim removed 5 bases at V and 3 bases at J, leaving 6 bases unmatched. This chain's CDR3 is CASSFTGTGDTEAFF. The CDR3 DNA is TGTGCCAGCAGTTTCACCGGGACAGGGGACACTGAAGCTTTCTTT.

J is TRBJ2-2 and V is TRBV10-3; 7 bases agree with TRBD2. Losses at the gene ends were 0 bases for V and 3 bases for J; bases not matched to a gene: 4. This CDR3 has 16 residues. Germline V gene data show CDR1 as ENHRY and CDR2 as SYGVKD. The CDR3 protein is CAISESSGKDTGELFF. The CDR3 DNA sequence: TGTGCCATCAGTGAGTCGAGCGGGAAGGACACCGGGGAGCTGTTTTTT.

The V gene is TRBV28, the J gene TRBJ2-7; D gene unclear. Germline CDR1 MDHEN, CDR2 SYDVKM. The CDR3 has 17 amino acids. V lost 1 base and J lost 2, with 18 bases in between. DNA of the CDR3: TGTGCCAGCAGTTTATCGGAGACCTTTTACCCTACCTACGAGCAGTACTTC. It yields the protein CASSLSETFYPTYEQYF. Full variable domain (missing parts from reference TRBV28 and TRBJ2-7): DVKVTQSSRYLVKRTGEKVFLECVQDMDHENMFWYRQDPGLGLRLIYFSYDVKMKEKGDIPEGYSVSREKKERFSLILESASTNQTSMYLCASSLSETFYPTYEQYFGPGTRLTVT.

The chain employs TRBV7-9 and TRBJ2-2, with 7 positions matching TRBD2. The J segment lost 1 base and the V segment lost 7 bases, leaving 15 bases of the junction unmatched. CDR3 length: 18 residues. CDR1 and CDR2 from the germline V gene are SEHNR and FQNEAQ (reference sequence). This chain's CDR3 is CASTDCRAGAGNTGELFF. CDR3 sequence (DNA): TGTGCCAGCACCGACTGCCGGGCGGGAGCGGGGAACACCGGGGAGCTGTTTTTT.

The rearrangement links TRBV2 to TRBJ1-1, with D possibly being TRBD1 (5 bases). Germline V gene sequence: CDR1 SNHLY, CDR2 FYNNEI. V lost 6 bases, J lost 1 base, and 6 bases lay in between. The CDR3 consists of 12 residues. In DNA, the CDR3 is TGTGCCAGCAGCGGACAGAACACTGAAGCTTTCTTT. Translated, it gives CASSGQNTEAFF.

The V and J genes are TRBV6-1 and TRBJ2-5; 12 nucleotides align to TRBD1. Germline V lookup: CDR1 MNHNS, CDR2 SASEGT. Losses at the gene ends were 4 bases for V and 4 bases for J; bases not matched to a gene: 10. This CDR3 comprises 17 residues. DNA of the CDR3: TGTGCCAGCAGTGCTCGGTGGGGACAGGGGGCGGGAGAGACCCAGTACTTC. Translation: CASSARWGQGAGETQYF.

J is TRBJ2-2 and V is TRBV7-2; D is possibly TRBD2 (5 bases). V gave up 6 bases and J gave up 2 bases, with 13 bases separating them. The CDR3 has 15 residues. Looked up from germline, CDR1 is SGHTA and CDR2 is FQGNSA. CDR3 residues: CASSSRGRNTGELFF. The CDR3 nucleotides read TGTGCCAGCAGTTCACGTGGGAGAAACACCGGGGAGCTGTTTTTT.

This clone appeared a few times. The chain employs TRBV28 and TRBJ1-1; D is undetermined. Trimming took off 5 bases at V and 1 base at J, with 8 bases between the two ends. CDR3 length equals 13 residues. In germline, CDR1 is MDHEN, CDR2 SYDVKM. The CDR3 reads CASSPTRNTEAFF. CDR3 in DNA: TGTGCCAGCAGTCCAACACGGAACACTGAAGCTTTCTTT.

V and J are TRBV19 and TRBJ2-5; possible D gene TRBD2, 5 bases. The germline gives CDR1 LNHDA, CDR2 SQIVND (reference sequence). The V gene lost 2 bases and the J gene lost 2 bases, with 12 bases spanning the gap. This CDR3 spans 15 amino acids. The CDR3 loop is CASSIIGESQETQYF. CDR3 in DNA: TGTGCCAGTAGTATAATCGGGGAGTCGCAAGAGACCCAGTACTTC.

V is TRBV6-6 and J is TRBJ2-7, with D possibly being TRBD1 (5 bases). The CDR3 is 13 residues long. The germline V and J ends were trimmed by 6 bases and 7 bases, with 16 bases remaining between them. Germline lookup yields CDR1 MNHNY and CDR2 SVGAGI (reference sequence). CDR3 sequence (DNA): TGTGCCAGCAGACCTCAGGGTTTATGGGAGCAGTACTTC. Protein product: CASRPQGLWEQYF.

The V and J genes are TRBV6-1 and TRBJ1-2; 10 bases align to TRBD1. The V and J ends lost 6 bases and 6 bases, in that order; junction bases with no gene match: 1. There are 12 residues in the CDR3. Germline CDR1 and CDR2: MNHNS and SASEGT. In DNA, the CDR3 is TGTGCCAGCAGGGACAGGGGGGATGGCTACACCTTC. This encodes CASRDRGDGYTF.

The chain carries TRBV11-1 and TRBJ2-2, with 9 bases aligning to TRBD2. Germline loops: CDR1 SGHAT, CDR2 FQDESV (reference sequence). V shed 1 base, J shed 7 bases, and the junction held 10 bases outside the gene matches. The CDR3 extends over 17 amino acids. The CDR3: CASSLVRGSGRFGELFF. The CDR3 DNA reads as TGTGCCAGCAGCTTAGTTCGTGGTAGCGGGAGATTCGGGGAGCTGTTTTTT.

As DNA, the CDR3 is TGCGCCAGCAGTGAGCCCGAACAGGACAGTAGGATATCACCCTACGAGCAGTACTTC. Translating gives CASSEPEQDSRISPYEQYF. This chain links TRBV10-2 with TRBJ2-7; tentative D call: TRBD1 (6 bases). Germline V CDR1 and CDR2: WSHSY, SAAADI. The CDR3 extends over 19 amino acids. Trimming removed 2 bases from V and 2 bases from J, with 25 bases in between.

The V call is TRBV4-2, the J call TRBJ2-1; D call uncertain. Germline loops: CDR1 LGHNA, CDR2 YNFKEQ. This CDR3 has 15 residues. The ends were cut back, 4 bases at V and 0 bases at J, with 10 bases in the middle. The CDR3 region has the DNA TGTGCCAGCAGCCCTGGTGCGAGCTCCTACAATGAGCAGTTCTTC. Translated: CASSPGASSYNEQFF.

This clone has just a few counts. The genes are TRBV4-3 and TRBJ2-3; weak D call: TRBD1 (5 bases). The CDR3 loop spans 13 amino acids. Germline loops: CDR1 LGHNA, CDR2 YSLEER. V shed 1 base and J shed 4 bases, with 6 bases lying between them. The CDR3 loop is CASSQGGPDTQYF. CDR3 sequence (DNA): TGCGCCAGCAGCCAAGGGGGCCCAGATACGCAGTATTTT.

The rearrangement uses TRBV15 and TRBJ1-5; D remains unclear. V dropped 4 bases and J dropped 5 bases, with 18 bases sitting between them. Germline lookup yields CDR1 LNHNV and CDR2 YYDKDF (reference sequence). CDR3 length: 16 residues. In DNA, the CDR3 is TGTGCCACCAGCAAAGCCCCCTCTGTCTGCGATCAGCCCCAGCATTTT. Protein sequence: CATSKAPSVCDQPQHF.

The chain joins TRBV27 to TRBJ2-7; TRBD1 is a possible D gene (6 bases). V shed 2 bases and J shed 4 bases, with 18 bases lying between them. CDR1 and CDR2 (germline): MNHEY, SMNVEV (reference sequence). There are 16 residues in the CDR3. The CDR3 spells CASSLKRDKVTYEQYF. As DNA, the CDR3 is TGTGCCAGCAGTTTAAAGAGGGACAAGGTCACTTACGAGCAGTACTTC.

This sequence joins TRBV25-1 and TRBJ1-4; the match to TRBD1 covers 7 bases. Unmatched junction bases numbered 8, after V lost 2 bases and J lost 8 bases. CDR1 is MGHDK, CDR2 SYGVNS, per germline. The CDR3 spans 15 residues. DNA for the CDR3: TGTGCCAGCAGTGAAGAGAGGGGGCTATCGGAAAAACTGTTTTTT. This sequence encodes CASSEERGLSEKLFF.

The chain is built from TRBV5-1 and TRBJ2-3; 7 bases match TRBD2. Trimming at V came to 0 bases and at J to 3 bases, leaving 4 bases not matched to a gene. The CDR3 consists of 15 residues. Germline-derived CDR1 and CDR2 are SGHRS and YFSETQ. This chain's CDR3 is CASSLGGGATDTQYF. CDR3 bases: TGCGCCAGCAGCTTGGGGGGAGGGGCAACAGATACGCAGTATTTT.

Points on this clone: Additional DNA sequences in this sample encode the identical CDR3. The chain employs TRBV4-3 and TRBJ1-1; perhaps TRBD1 as D (5 bases). V dropped 4 bases and J dropped 1 base, with 7 bases sitting between them. The V gene's germline CDR1 is LGHNA and CDR2 YSLEER. This CDR3 has 13 amino acids. This CDR3 is CASSPGGNTEAFF. CDR3 nucleotide sequence: TGCGCCAGCAGCCCCGGGGGGAACACTGAAGCTTTCTTT.

This clone is a singleton in its sample. The V and J genes are TRBV6-1 and TRBJ1-5; D uncertain. The CDR3 sequence is 14 residues long. Between the trimmed V and J ends, which lost 3 bases and 7 bases, there was a span of 13 bases. The germline CDR1 and CDR2 sequences are MNHNS and SASEGT. The chain's CDR3 is CASSDSAGGQPQHF. The CDR3 nucleotides read TGTGCCAGCAGTGACAGCGCCGGTGGACAGCCCCAGCATTTT.

The sample holds one count of this clone. The chain combines TRBV15 with TRBJ2-5; TRBD1 aligns across 8 bases. V dropped 7 bases and J dropped 4; count of bases not matched to a gene: 2. The CDR3 has 12 amino acids. The germline V gene has CDR1 LNHNV and CDR2 YYDKDF (reference sequence). Here the CDR3 DNA reads TGTGCCACCAAAGACAGGGGAGAGACCCAGTACTTC. As protein: CATKDRGETQYF.

The DNA of the CDR3 is TGTGCCAGCAGCTTTTTCAGACTAGGCGACTCCTACAATGAGCAGTTCTTC. Its translation is CASSFFRLGDSYNEQFF. V usage is TRBV5-5 and J usage is TRBJ2-1, with a tentative D call TRBD2 (6 bases). Per the germline V gene, CDR1 is SGHKS and CDR2 is YYEKEE (reference sequence). This CDR3 has 17 amino acids. V shed 2 bases and J shed 0 bases, with 15 bases lying between them.

This clone appeared a few times. The CDR3 bases are TGTGCCAGCAGGTGGACAGCCGGAAACACCATATATTTT. The encoded protein is CASRWTAGNTIYF. The chain recombines TRBV6-6 with TRBJ1-3, with D possibly matching TRBD1 (6 bases). Germline V gives CDR1 MNHNY, CDR2 SVGAGI (reference sequence). The CDR3 runs to 13 residues. The V end was cut by 6 bases, the J end by 4 bases, with 10 bases between.

This clone was counted a few times. This chain uses TRBV7-2 with TRBJ2-7, with 10 bases that match TRBD1. V was clipped by 2 bases and J by 7 bases; unmatched bases: 17. CDR3 size: 18 residues. The germline V gene encodes CDR1 SGHTA and CDR2 FQGNSA. CDR3: CASSLIVEPTGTGDEQYF. The CDR3 bases are TGTGCCAGCAGCTTAATTGTAGAACCGACCGGGACAGGGGATGAGCAGTACTTC.

The rearrangement uses TRBV5-4 and TRBJ1-1; D gene uncertain. The germline V gene has CDR1 SGHNT and CDR2 YYREEE (reference sequence). The length of the CDR3 is 12 residues. Trimming removed 5 bases from V and 1 base from J, with 6 bases in between. The CDR3 reads CASRSGNTEAFF. CDR3 nucleotides: TGTGCCAGCAGGTCAGGGAACACTGAAGCTTTCTTT. The complete variable domain, with remaining parts taken from reference TRBV5-4 and TRBJ1-1, reads ETGVTQSPTHLIKTRGQQVTLRCSSQSGHNTVSWYQQALGQGPQFIFQYYREEENGRGNFPPRFSGLQFPNYSSELNVNALELDDSALYLCASRSGNTEAFFGQGTRLTVV.

This clone was seen a few times. The genes are TRBV5-1 and TRBJ1-2, with TRBD1 matching 8 bases. Germline V gene lookup returns CDR1 SGHRS and CDR2 YFSETQ. Germline trimming cut 4 bases from V and 4 bases from J; bases unmatched to any gene: 9. CDR3 length: 15 amino acids. The CDR3 nucleotides are TGCGCCAGCAGCACCTGGACAGGGCTCCCCTATGGCTACACCTTC. It specifies CASSTWTGLPYGYTF.